The sequence of this T cell receptor (beta chain) was determined in a study of identifying expanded T cells in peripheral blood (dated by TCRdb to between 2019 and 2020). With respect to the entire study: Technical replicates were generated by sequencing separate aliquots of the same genomic DNA pool, with four replicates compared pairwise. Summary of the overall study and its limitations: The authors expected biological variance in healthy repertoires might increase further over much longer intervals such as months to years. Across all healthy-donor time intervals, the beta-binomial model significantly cut both the number of clones called differentially abundant and the false-positive rate. Approximately 1.2 differentially abundant clones were flagged by the binomial model between technical replicates, whereas about 15 and 19 were flagged over around two weeks and four weeks, respectively. In all healthy donors, the variance in clone template counts between samples taken around 2 weeks apart rose significantly as total template count increased.

During the collection period, no infections or other immune events were recorded for the healthy donors. Time-dependent variance in a beta-binomial model of T-cell clone differential abundance was calibrated using healthy-donor blood repertoires as a training cohort. The training cohort included some ten healthy donors, of whom 3 were female and 7 were male. The donors were between roughly 25 and 65 years old, with an average age of 43 years. Whole blood from each healthy donor was obtained from a commercial supplier and was collected at three time points roughly two weeks apart. Genomic DNA was extracted from unsorted whole blood for immunosequencing. To note about this clone: This clone's antigen is unknown. The input lacks base qualities; no much larger clone sits a single base away.

V sheds 0 bases and J sheds 0 bases, leaving 15 bases between their ends. From cysteine to phenylalanine, the CDR3 is 18 amino acids long. Only CDR3 DNA is held: 54 bases, read in frame from base 1. The germline V gene provides CDR1 MGHRA and CDR2 YSYEKL. The immunoSEQ Assay, which relies on bias-controlled multiplex PCR amplification of genomic DNA, was used to profile TCRbeta CDR3 regions. The original pipeline was this. The absolute abundance of each unique TCRbeta CDR3 region was quantified after sequences were collapsed and filtered. Differential abundance was assessed using a binomial (Fisher-equivalent) model and a beta-binomial model in which time-dependent variance fitted from healthy donors was added. Clones with fewer than 5 combined templates were removed, and a clone was called differentially abundant if the clone's Benjamini-Hochberg FDR was below 0.01. In the beta-binomial model, variance was expressed as a function of the total template count across the two samples, in the form v = (b*log(k)+a)^2. TCRdb's version of the immuneACCESS table is confined to in-frame rearrangements and falls short of the full clone set. An unresolved V gene accounts for under half of the shortfall where checked; the remainder is of unknown origin. Clonal size and the V and J genes are those of that table, whereas D and trimming came from the DNA. The sample table lists 85,000 to 100,000 clones, about 91% of them with a count of one. Roughly 4% of the sample is in the top ten clones.

The sample was blood. The receptor was isolated from a person between 18 and 70 years old in good health. This receptor chain uses TRBV4-1 and TRBJ1-3, with the D gene not confidently named. Read as DNA, the sequence is TGCGCCAGCAGCCAAGAAGTTCGGCAGGCCAGCTCTGGAAACACCATATATTTT. Translated, it gives CASSQEVRQASSGNTIYF.